The 22 T cell receptor beta chains below all came from one sample that was sequenced in a study of cytomegalovirus exposure and HLA in healthy donors. Researchers ran the PCR with 60 Vbeta and 13 Jbeta primers. Libraries were prepared by immunoSEQ multiplex PCR; TCRdb keeps only in-frame clonotypes and omits some of them. Among about 140,000 clones, under 80% were seen once, and the ten largest hold roughly 2.8%. Sequencing was carried out using PBMCs. Receptors originate from a male donor in good health and CMV-seronegative.

The V call is TRBV7-9, the J call TRBJ1-4, with D perhaps matching TRBD1 (5 bases). Between the trimmed V and J ends, which lost 1 base and 14 bases, there was a span of 11 bases. The CDR3 consists of 12 residues. Germline CDR1 reads SEHNR; CDR2 reads FQNEAQ (reference sequence). The CDR3 region is CASSLGDRELFF. CDR3 sequence (DNA): TGTGCCAGCAGCTTAGGCGACAGAGAGCTGTTTTTT.

The chain has TRBV7-8 and TRBJ1-1, with 8 positions matching TRBD1. This CDR3 comprises 17 residues. J was trimmed by 1 base and V by 0 bases; bases with no gene match: 7. The germline V gene encodes CDR1 SGHVS and CDR2 FQNEAQ. This chain's CDR3 is CASSLAYRTGKNTEAFF. The DNA of the CDR3 is TGTGCCAGCAGCTTAGCATATAGGACAGGGAAGAACACTGAAGCTTTCTTT.

The chain carries TRBV6-6 and TRBJ1-2; D call uncertain. The germline V gene has CDR1 MNHNY and CDR2 SVGAGI (reference sequence). Trimming stripped 2 bases from V and 0 bases from J, with 10 bases between. This CDR3 is 15 amino acids long. In DNA, the CDR3 is TGTGCCAGCAGTTACACTCAGGAAGCTAACTATGGCTACACCTTC. Residues: CASSYTQEANYGYTF.

The chain uses TRBV9 and TRBJ2-5; TRBD1 might be the D (7 bases). The ends were cut back, 0 bases at V and 5 bases at J, with 20 bases in the middle. Germline CDR1 reads SGDLS; CDR2 reads YYNGEE. The CDR3 extends over 17 amino acids. CDR3 amino acids: CASSVDPAGQLVETQYF. CDR3 nucleotides: TGTGCCAGCAGCGTAGATCCCGCGGGACAGTTAGTTGAGACCCAGTACTTC. Supplemented by reference TRBV9 and TRBJ2-5, the full variable domain reads DSGVTQTPKHLITATGQRVTLRCSPRSGDLSVYWYQQSLDQGLQFLIQYYNGEERAKGNILERFSAQQFPDLHSELNLSSLELGDSALYFCASSVDPAGQLVETQYFGPGTRLLVL.

This clone has a single count. V and J are TRBV7-8 and TRBJ2-1; TRBD2 might be the D (5 bases). The CDR3 spans 14 residues. Trimming took 1 base from V and 9 from J, leaving 13 bases between them. CDR1 and CDR2 from the germline V gene are SGHVS and FQNEAQ. CDR3 in amino acids: CASSLVGGRSEQFF. The DNA of the CDR3 is TGTGCCAGCAGCTTAGTCGGCGGGCGGAGTGAGCAGTTCTTC.

The genes are TRBV6-5 and TRBJ2-5; 8 nucleotides match TRBD1. With 4 bases clipped from V and 7 bases from J, the junction kept 2 bases outside the gene matches. The CDR3 has 12 residues. In germline, CDR1 is MNHEY, CDR2 SVGAGI. As DNA, the CDR3 is TGTGCCAGCAGTTGGGACAGGAGGACCCAGTACTTC. Translated: CASSWDRRTQYF.

On this clone: The junction differs from germline at one of its ends, possibly a read error. J is TRBJ2-7 and V is TRBV13; tentatively, D is TRBD1 (5 bases). Per the germline V gene, CDR1 is PRHDT and CDR2 is FYEKMQ (reference sequence). The CDR3 totals 11 residues. The CDR3 bases are TGTGCCAGCAGCTTAGGACAGGATTTGCACTTC. This translates into CASSLGQDLHF.

This clone was seen a single time. The gene calls are TRBV19 and TRBJ1-4, with a tentative D call TRBD1 (6 bases). This CDR3 contains 14 residues. Germline assignment: CDR1 LNHDA and CDR2 SQIVND (reference sequence). The V end lost 2 bases, the J end lost 5 bases, and 9 bases lay between the germline ends. CDR3 sequence: CASSIFQGNEKLFF. For the CDR3, the DNA is TGTGCCAGTAGTATATTCCAGGGGAATGAAAAACTGTTTTTT.

This chain connects TRBV27 to TRBJ1-5; D is unclear. V was shortened by 3 bases and J by 6 bases, with 12 bases between the two germline ends. The germline gives CDR1 MNHEY, CDR2 SMNVEV (reference sequence). This CDR3 is 14 amino acids long. The chain's CDR3 is CASSFGIRGQPQHF. CDR3 nucleotides: TGTGCCAGCAGTTTCGGTATCCGGGGTCAGCCCCAGCATTTT.

This clone came up once. This chain connects TRBV28 to TRBJ1-2; D ambiguous. The CDR3 runs to 12 residues. Germline loops: CDR1 MDHEN, CDR2 SYDVKM. Trimming pared 7 bases from V and 2 bases from J, leaving 8 bases between. The CDR3 nucleotides read TGTGCCAGCACCCTCCGGAACTATGGCTACACCTTC. Translating it yields CASTLRNYGYTF.

The gene calls are TRBV4-2 and TRBJ1-3; TRBD1 is a possible D gene (6 bases). The CDR3 totals 14 residues. The V gene's germline CDR1 is LGHNA and CDR2 YNFKEQ. V was shortened by 4 bases and J by 2 bases, with 9 bases between the two germline ends. As DNA, the CDR3 is TGTGCCAGCAGCCGGACAGAGACTGGAAACACCATATATTTT. Its protein product is CASSRTETGNTIYF.

The rearrangement joins TRBV7-6 to TRBJ1-2, with 8 bases fitting TRBD1. V shed 1 base, J shed 0 bases, and the junction held 7 bases outside the gene matches. The CDR3 is 17 amino acids. Germline V gene data show CDR1 as SGHVS and CDR2 as FNYEAQ. CDR3 nucleotide sequence: TGTGCCAGCAGCTTAGGTCAGGGGGCTCCCTCTAACTATGGCTACACCTTC. Its protein product is CASSLGQGAPSNYGYTF.

The rearrangement joins TRBV29-1 to TRBJ1-1, with unresolved D. Trimming cost V 5 bases and J 8 bases, with 18 bases left between them. Germline V gene data show CDR1 as SQVTM and CDR2 as ANQGSEA. The CDR3 spans 13 residues. CDR3 DNA: TGCAGCGTTTTTCGTCGCGGGCAGTGCGAAGCTTTCTTT. Translating it yields CSVFRRGQCEAFF.

Note on this clone: The junction does not match germline at one end; this may be a read error. The CDR3, as DNA: TGTGCCTGGGGTTGGCAGTTCATGAACAGTGAAGCTTTCTTT. Protein sequence: CAWGWQFMNSEAFF. The rearrangement links TRBV30 to TRBJ1-1, with D unresolved. The germline CDR1 and CDR2 sequences are GTSNPN and SVGIG (reference sequence). The CDR3 length is 14 residues.

In the case of this clone: A read error may produce the germline difference seen at one junction end. V is TRBV6-5 and J is TRBJ1-1, with TRBD1 as a possible D gene (6 bases). This CDR3 comprises 14 residues. Germline V gives CDR1 MNHEY, CDR2 SVGAGI. In DNA form, the CDR3 reads TGTGCCGGCAGTTACTCCTGGACAGATTATGAAGCTTTCTTT. Residues: CAGSYSWTDYEAFF.

Only one count was recorded for this clone. The V gene is TRBV7-3, the J gene TRBJ2-3; 12 bases are a match to TRBD2. J was trimmed by 9 bases and V by 2 bases; bases with no gene match: 3. There are 14 residues in the CDR3. Germline V CDR1 and CDR2: SGHTA, FQGTGA. The CDR3 sequence: CASSLPSGGATQYF. CDR3 DNA: TGTGCCAGCAGCTTACCTAGCGGGGGGGCGACGCAGTATTTT.

This clone showed up just once. V is TRBV5-4 and J is TRBJ2-5; perhaps TRBD1 as D (6 bases). Germline V gene sequence: CDR1 SGHNT, CDR2 YYREEE (reference sequence). The CDR3 consists of 13 residues. V was pared by 4 bases and J by 5 bases, with 12 bases between. The CDR3 sequence: CASSTYREETQYF. CDR3 coding DNA: TGTGCCAGCAGCACTTACAGGGAGGAGACCCAGTACTTC.

For this clone: At one of its ends the junction is not consistent with the germline gene, which may arise from a read error. The chain couples TRBV7-8 to TRBJ2-6; 9 bases match TRBD1. Germline CDR1 SGHVS, CDR2 FQNEAQ. The CDR3 runs 16 residues. Written as DNA, the CDR3 is TGTGCCCGCAGCTTACAGGGGGCGTCTGGGGCCAACGTCCTGACTTTC. This gives the protein CARSLQGASGANVLTF.

The rearrangement joins TRBV11-2 to TRBJ1-1, with D unclear. The ends were cut back, 2 bases at V and 0 bases at J, with 4 bases in the middle. In germline, CDR1 is SGHAT, CDR2 FQNNGV. The CDR3 covers 13 residues. CDR3 nucleotide sequence: TGTGCCAGCAGCTTAAAGCTGAACACTGAAGCTTTCTTT. Residues: CASSLKLNTEAFF.

This rearrangement joins TRBV6-5 to TRBJ2-7, with 10 bases identical to TRBD1. CDR1 and CDR2 from the germline V gene are MNHEY and SVGAGI. This CDR3 is built from 15 residues. Trimming at V came to 6 bases and at J to 1 base, leaving 6 bases not matched to a gene. The CDR3 is CASRKDRGASYEQYF. As DNA, the CDR3 is TGTGCCAGCAGGAAGGACAGGGGGGCGTCCTACGAGCAGTACTTC.

The chain has TRBV19 and TRBJ1-1; TRBD1 is a possible D gene (6 bases). V lost 4 bases and J lost 1, with 10 bases in between. Germline CDR1 is LNHDA and CDR2 is SQIVND (reference sequence). The length of the CDR3 is 14 residues. The CDR3 bases are TGTGCCAGTAGTACACAGGGCACGAACACTGAAGCTTTCTTT. Translation gives CASSTQGTNTEAFF.

The genes are TRBV6-5 and TRBJ2-7, with a tentative D call TRBD2 (5 bases). Per the germline V gene, CDR1 is MNHEY and CDR2 is SVGAGI. The V end lost 7 bases, the J end lost 5 bases, and 9 bases lay between the germline ends. The CDR3 is 11 residues long. CDR3 protein: CASKNGNEQYF. The CDR3, as DNA: TGTGCCAGCAAGAACGGGAACGAGCAGTACTTC.